The rows below give T cell receptor beta chains drawn from one sample of a study of control samples from healthy donors and cancer patients. TCRdb's table, derived via immunoSEQ multiplex PCR, lists solely in-frame clones and lacks some. The table shows some 130,000 clones, with around 90% occurring only once. Sequencing was done on a sample of blood. All receptors derive from a middle-aged man in good health. CDR3s include the opening cysteine and the closing phenylalanine or tryptophan. D genes are given only for firm matches. Clone size is stated in some rows and not others, as once, few, many or a class when expanded.

D: -
J: TRBJ2-3
size: -
V: TRBV2
CDR3: CASSRGRTSTDTQYF
DNA: TGTGCCAGCAGCAGGGGTAGAACTAGCACAGATACGCAGTATTTT

D: -
J: TRBJ1-1
size: -
V: TRBV11-2
CDR3: CASSRRLSGNTEAFF
DNA: TGTGCCAGCAGCAGGAGGCTATCTGGGAACACTGAAGCTTTCTTT

D: -
J: TRBJ1-4
size: -
V: TRBV15
CDR3: CATSRGEKLFF
DNA: TGTGCCACCAGCAGAGGTGAAAAACTGTTTTTT

D: TRBD1
J: TRBJ1-5
size: -
V: TRBV3-1/TRBV3-2
CDR3: CASSYHGIAQGAYQPQHF
DNA: TGTGCCAGCAGCTACCACGGGATTGCCCAGGGGGCTTATCAGCCCCAGCATTTT

D: TRBD1
J: TRBJ2-1
size: -
V: TRBV7-2
CDR3: CASSLRPFRTGASQFF
DNA: TGTGCCAGCAGCCTCCGACCTTTCCGGACAGGCGCCTCCCAGTTCTTC

D: TRBD2
J: TRBJ2-3
size: -
V: TRBV6-1
CDR3: CASSGPTSGGYADTQYF
DNA: TGTGCCAGCAGTGGCCCGACTAGCGGGGGGTATGCAGATACGCAGTATTTT

D: TRBD1
J: TRBJ2-3
size: -
V: TRBV7-9
CDR3: CASSLSGGVTDTQYF
DNA: TGTGCCAGCAGCTTATCAGGGGGAGTCACAGATACGCAGTATTTT

D: -
J: TRBJ1-2
size: once
V: TRBV18
CDR3: CASSPDSLYGYTF
DNA: TGTGCCAGCTCACCGGACAGTCTATATGGCTACACCTTC

D: -
J: TRBJ2-5
size: -
V: TRBV27
CDR3: CASSPIISQERETQYF
DNA: TGTGCCAGCAGTCCAATCATTTCTCAGGAACGGGAGACCCAGTACTTC

D: TRBD2
J: TRBJ2-7
size: -
V: TRBV7-6
CDR3: CASSLGLAGGEEQYF
DNA: TGTGCCAGCAGCTTAGGACTAGCGGGGGGGGAAGAGCAGTACTTC

D: -
J: TRBJ1-2
size: once
V: TRBV12-3/TRBV12-4
CDR3: CASSFPGGYGYTF
DNA: TGTGCCAGCAGTTTTCCCGGGGGCTATGGCTACACCTTC

D: -
J: TRBJ2-3
size: few
V: TRBV5-4
CDR3: CASSLDRASTDTQYF
DNA: TGTGCCAGCAGCTTGGATCGGGCGAGCACAGATACGCAGTATTTT

D: -
J: TRBJ2-3
size: -
V: TRBV6-6
CDR3: CASSPPNGASGTDTQYF
DNA: TGTGCCAGCAGTCCCCCTAATGGGGCTTCAGGCACAGATACGCAGTATTTT

D: -
J: TRBJ1-5
size: -
V: TRBV4-2
CDR3: CASTQGLHQPQHF
DNA: TGTGCCAGTACCCAGGGGCTGCATCAGCCCCAGCATTTT

D: -
J: TRBJ2-7
size: -
V: TRBV15
CDR3: CATQQGYEQYF
DNA: TGTGCCACCCAGCAGGGGTACGAGCAGTACTTC

D: TRBD2
J: TRBJ2-2
size: -
V: TRBV11-2
CDR3: CASSLFGGGANTGELFF
DNA: TGTGCCAGCAGCTTATTTGGCGGGGGGGCGAACACCGGGGAGCTGTTTTTT

D: TRBD1
J: TRBJ2-7
size: -
V: TRBV5-1
CDR3: CASSQTGGINEQYF
DNA: TGCGCCAGCAGCCAGACAGGGGGCATTAACGAGCAGTACTTC

D: TRBD1
J: TRBJ2-1
size: -
V: TRBV5-1
CDR3: CASSFAGQGTGEQFF
DNA: TGCGCCAGCAGCTTCGCCGGACAGGGGACGGGTGAGCAGTTCTTC

D: -
J: TRBJ2-2
size: few
V: TRBV7-3
CDR3: CASSPVTGPGELFF
DNA: TGTGCCAGCAGCCCTGTAACAGGGCCCGGGGAGCTGTTTTTT

D: -
J: TRBJ2-3
size: -
V: TRBV7-9
CDR3: CASSLVDRDTQYF
DNA: TGTGCCAGCAGCTTAGTCGATCGTGATACGCAGTATTTT